Presented here are 10 T cell receptor beta chains from one specimen sequenced in a study of cytomegalovirus exposure and HLA in healthy donors (dated by TCRdb to the late 2010s). The library was built by means of the immunoSEQ multiplex PCR assay. A mixture of 60 forward primers for TCR Vbeta segments and 13 reverse primers for TCR Jbeta segments was used in the multiplex PCR. Not all clones reach the TCRdb copy of this immuneACCESS table, which keeps in-frame sequences only. Checked studies attribute under half of the gap to unresolved V genes and leave the rest unexplained. This sample is represented by roughly 150,000 clones; more than 60% of them were singletons. Clones ranked in the top ten supply 11% of the sample. The specimen sequenced was PBMCs. The receptors derive from a man aged 18 to 29 in good health and CMV-seropositive.

This clone was seen just once. The chain is built from TRBV27 and TRBJ2-7; 11 nucleotides match TRBD2. Losses at the gene ends were 8 bases for V and 4 bases for J; bases not matched to a gene: 4. The CDR3 is made up of 13 amino acids. CDR1 is MNHEY, CDR2 SMNVEV, per germline (reference sequence). The CDR3: CASYGTSGYEQYF. CDR3 DNA: TGTGCCAGCTACGGGACTAGCGGTTACGAGCAGTACTTC.

This clone came up a few times. V gene TRBV18 combines with J gene TRBJ1-1, with 9 bases lining up with TRBD1. Germline trimming cut 6 bases from V and 1 base from J; bases unmatched to any gene: 6. Germline V gene lookup returns CDR1 KGHSH and CDR2 LQKENI. CDR3 length equals 15 residues. The CDR3 is CASSPPGQGNTEAFF. CDR3 DNA sequence: TGTGCCAGCTCGCCCCCGGGACAGGGGAACACTGAAGCTTTCTTT. Drawing the rest from reference TRBV18 and TRBJ1-1, the complete variable domain is NAGVMQNPRHLVRRRGQEARLRCSPMKGHSHVYWYRQLPEEGLKFMVYLQKENIIDESGMPKERFSAEFPKEGPSILRIQQVVRGDSAAYFCASSPPGQGNTEAFFGQGTRLTVV.

This chain links TRBV5-4 with TRBJ1-5; 11 bases line up with TRBD1. J was trimmed by 7 bases and V by 4 bases; bases with no gene match: 7. CDR1 and CDR2 (germline): SGHNT, YYREEE (reference sequence). The CDR3 loop spans 15 amino acids. The CDR3 protein is CASSGQGARRQPQHF. In DNA, the CDR3 is TGTGCCAGCAGCGGACAGGGGGCGCGTAGGCAGCCCCAGCATTTT. Filled out from reference TRBV5-4 and TRBJ1-5, the complete variable domain reads ETGVTQSPTHLIKTRGQQVTLRCSSQSGHNTVSWYQQALGQGPQFIFQYYREEENGRGNFPPRFSGLQFPNYSSELNVNALELDDSALYLCASSGQGARRQPQHFGDGTRLSIL.

This sequence joins TRBV2 and TRBJ2-7; 7 bases are shared with TRBD2. The V segment lost 6 bases and the J segment 3 bases; nucleotides outside the gene matches: 8. This CDR3 has 14 residues. In germline, CDR1 is SNHLY, CDR2 FYNNEI. CDR3 sequence: CASSGLAEFYEQYF. CDR3 DNA: TGTGCCAGCAGCGGTCTAGCGGAGTTCTACGAGCAGTACTTC.

The chain couples TRBV7-9 to TRBJ2-5; D might be TRBD2 (5 bases). Germline CDR1 is SEHNR and CDR2 is FQNEAQ (reference sequence). Trimming took 7 bases from V and 1 from J, leaving 16 bases between them. The CDR3 extends over 15 amino acids. Here the CDR3 DNA reads TGTGCCAGCACGTTGTTACGGGGTCTCCAAGAGACCCAGTACTTC. It translates to CASTLLRGLQETQYF. The full variable domain, with the rest looked up from reference TRBV7-9 and TRBJ2-5, is DTGVSQNPRHKITKRGQNVTFRCDPISEHNRLYWYRQTLGQGPEFLTYFQNEAQLEKSRLLSDRFSAERPKGSFSTLEIQRTEQGDSAMYLCASTLLRGLQETQYFGPGTRLLVL.

J is TRBJ1-2 and V is TRBV19, with TRBD1 matching over 8 bases. The CDR3 has 16 residues. Looked up from germline, CDR1 is LNHDA and CDR2 is SQIVND (reference sequence). The V segment lost 4 bases and the J segment 4 bases; nucleotides outside the gene matches: 11. CDR3 loop: CASSRADRGYGYGYTF. The CDR3 DNA is TGTGCCAGTAGTAGGGCCGACAGGGGATATGGCTATGGCTACACCTTC.

The V call is TRBV28, the J call TRBJ2-1, with 7 bases fitting TRBD1. Germline V lookup: CDR1 MDHEN, CDR2 SYDVKM. This CDR3 has 13 amino acids. V lost 8 bases and J lost 0; bases outside the gene matches: 1. The CDR3 bases are TGTGCCAGCCGGGACAGCTCCTACAATGAGCAGTTCTTC. Translated, it gives CASRDSSYNEQFF.

About this clone itself: Other DNA sequences within the sample encode an identical CDR3. The rearrangement uses TRBV28 and TRBJ2-3; 9 bases align to TRBD2. The V gene's germline CDR1 is MDHEN and CDR2 SYDVKM. V lost 8 bases and J lost 1; bases outside the gene matches: 4. This CDR3 region has 14 residues. The CDR3 loop is CASSRLAGTDTQYF. In nucleotides, the CDR3 is TGTGCCAGCTCCCGACTAGCGGGCACAGATACGCAGTATTTT.

The chain joins TRBV7-9 to TRBJ1-1, with unresolved D. CDR3 size: 13 residues. V was shortened by 5 bases and J by 1 base, with 8 bases between the two germline ends. Germline values: CDR1 SEHNR, CDR2 FQNEAQ (reference sequence). CDR3 in DNA: TGTGCCAGCAGCCGGGGAGCGAACACTGAAGCTTTCTTT. Its translation is CASSRGANTEAFF.

The sample holds a few counts of this clone. The gene calls are TRBV28 and TRBJ2-1; 10 nucleotides line up with TRBD2. The length of the CDR3 is 14 residues. V gave up 5 bases and J gave up 3 bases; unmatched junction bases: 1. Germline CDR1 reads MDHEN; CDR2 reads SYDVKM. In nucleotides, the CDR3 is TGTGCCAGCAGTATAGCGGGAGGCTACAATGAGCAGTTCTTC. It encodes CASSIAGGYNEQFF.